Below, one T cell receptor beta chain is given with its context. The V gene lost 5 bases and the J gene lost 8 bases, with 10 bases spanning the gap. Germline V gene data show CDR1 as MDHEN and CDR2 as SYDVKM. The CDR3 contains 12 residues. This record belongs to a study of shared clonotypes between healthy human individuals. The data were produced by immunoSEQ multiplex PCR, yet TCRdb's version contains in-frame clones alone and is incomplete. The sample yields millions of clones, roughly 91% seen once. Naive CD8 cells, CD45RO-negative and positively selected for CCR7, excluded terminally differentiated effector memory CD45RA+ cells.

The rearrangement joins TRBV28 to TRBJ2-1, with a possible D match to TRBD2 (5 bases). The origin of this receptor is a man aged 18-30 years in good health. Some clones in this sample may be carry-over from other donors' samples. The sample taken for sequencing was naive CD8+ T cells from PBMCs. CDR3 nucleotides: TGTGCCAGCAGTCCGTCCGGGGATGAGCAGTTCTTC. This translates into CASSPSGDEQFF.